Below, one T cell receptor (beta chain) is given with its context. The data were taken from a study of control samples from healthy donors and cancer patients. Profiling relied on immunoSEQ multiplex PCR, and the TCRdb table lists in-frame clones only, not all of them. The table has around 160,000 clones, over 85% seen once. The CDR3 runs to 15 residues. Germline V gene lookup returns CDR1 MGHRA and CDR2 YSYEKL. Trimming cost V 1 base and J 0 bases, with 8 bases left between them. The TCR was taken from a man between 18 and 35 years old in good health. Sequenced input: blood. This sequence joins TRBV4-1 and TRBJ2-3; D perhaps matches TRBD2 (6 bases). This CDR3 is CASSQVAASTDTQYF. The CDR3 DNA is TGCGCCAGCAGCCAAGTAGCGGCTAGCACAGATACGCAGTATTTT.